One T cell receptor (beta chain) is described in this entry. Its antigen is unknown. Base qualities are missing; no much larger clone stands one base away. V is trimmed back by 4 bases and J by 1 base, and the junction contains 14 bases that no gene match accounts for. The CDR3 contains 21 residues, cysteine and phenylalanine counted. The entry retains the CDR3 DNA only, 63 bases that are in frame from base 1. CDR1 and CDR2 are read off the germline V gene as SGDLS and YYNGEE. This sample was included in a study of technical replicates of blood from a few donors (dated by TCRdb to the late 2010s). Libraries came from the immunoSEQ multiplex PCR assay. Imported from immuneACCESS, the table was reduced by TCRdb to in-frame sequences with V and J called. These copies leave out some clones; in studies compared against another copy, an unresolved V gene accounts for under half, and the cause of the remainder is not known. The sample table shows some 79,000 clones, and around 94% are seen once. Of the sample, roughly 0.26% falls within the top ten clones.

Material for sequencing was T cells isolated from PBMCs. The V and J segments used are TRBV9 and TRBJ2-2; 15 nucleotides in the junction match TRBD2. The sequence derives from a human donor in good health. The DNA is TGTGCCAGCAGCCCACCCTCCCAAGGACTAGCGGGAGGGATGAACACCGGGGAGCTGTTTTTT. This translates into CASSPPSQGLAGGMNTGELFF.